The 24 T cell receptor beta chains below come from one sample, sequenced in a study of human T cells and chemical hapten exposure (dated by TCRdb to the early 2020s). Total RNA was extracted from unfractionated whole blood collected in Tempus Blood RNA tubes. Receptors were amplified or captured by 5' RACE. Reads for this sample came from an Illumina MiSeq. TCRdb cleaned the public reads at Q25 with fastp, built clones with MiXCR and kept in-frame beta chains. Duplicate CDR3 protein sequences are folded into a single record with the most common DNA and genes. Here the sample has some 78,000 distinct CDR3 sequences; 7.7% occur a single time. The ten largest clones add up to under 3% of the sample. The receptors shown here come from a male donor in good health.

The CDR3 region has the DNA TGTGCCTGGAGCGTAGCGACCTTGTCCACTGAAGCTTTCTTT. Translating it yields CAWSVATLSTEAFF. The rearrangement uses TRBV30 and TRBJ1-1; D ambiguous. The CDR3 length is 14 residues. V dropped 3 bases and J dropped 4 bases, with 15 bases sitting between them. From germline, CDR1 is GTSNPN and CDR2 SVGIG (reference sequence).

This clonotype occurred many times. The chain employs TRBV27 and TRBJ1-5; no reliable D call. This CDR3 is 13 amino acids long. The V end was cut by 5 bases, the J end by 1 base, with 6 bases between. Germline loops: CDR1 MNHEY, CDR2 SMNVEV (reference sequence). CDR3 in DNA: TGTGCCAGCAGTGGGGTGAGCAATCAGCCCCAGCATTTT. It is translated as CASSGVSNQPQHF.

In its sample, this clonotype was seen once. This CDR3 reads CASSRTGGGTDTQYF. DNA for the CDR3: TGTGCCAGCAGCCGGACAGGGGGCGGCACAGATACGCAGTATTTT. The chain carries TRBV6-4 and TRBJ2-3; 11 bases fit TRBD1. After removal of 6 bases from V and 1 base from J, the junction contained 3 bases not matched to a gene. CDR3 size: 15 residues. Germline V lookup: CDR1 MRHNA, CDR2 SNTAGT.

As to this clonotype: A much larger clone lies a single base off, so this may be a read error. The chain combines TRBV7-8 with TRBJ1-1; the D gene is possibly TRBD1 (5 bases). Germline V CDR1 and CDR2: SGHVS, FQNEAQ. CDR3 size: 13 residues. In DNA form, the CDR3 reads TGTGCCAGCATCCAGGGACTAAACACTGAAACTTTCTTT. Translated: CASIQGLNTETFF.

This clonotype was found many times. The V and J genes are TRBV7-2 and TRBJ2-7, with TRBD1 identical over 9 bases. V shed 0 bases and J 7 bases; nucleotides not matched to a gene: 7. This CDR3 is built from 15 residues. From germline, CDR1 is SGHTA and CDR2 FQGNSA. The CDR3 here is CASSLAGTGTREQYF. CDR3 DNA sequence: TGTGCCAGCAGCTTAGCCGGGACAGGGACGAGGGAGCAGTACTTC.

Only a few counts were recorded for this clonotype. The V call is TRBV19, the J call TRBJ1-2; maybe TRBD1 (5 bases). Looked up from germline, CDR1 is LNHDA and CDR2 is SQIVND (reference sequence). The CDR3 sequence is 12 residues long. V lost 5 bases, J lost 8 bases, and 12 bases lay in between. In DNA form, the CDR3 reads TGTGCCAGTAGTTCTCTGAGGGACGGCTACACCTTC. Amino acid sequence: CASSSLRDGYTF.

This CDR3 is CASSYRGGYEQYF. CDR3 DNA sequence: TGTGCCAGCAGTTACCGGGGAGGTTACGAGCAGTACTTC. The chain has TRBV6-5 and TRBJ2-7; maybe TRBD2 (6 bases). V was cut by 2 bases and J by 4 bases, with 9 bases left in between. Germline lookup yields CDR1 MNHEY and CDR2 SVGAGI. The CDR3 covers 13 residues.

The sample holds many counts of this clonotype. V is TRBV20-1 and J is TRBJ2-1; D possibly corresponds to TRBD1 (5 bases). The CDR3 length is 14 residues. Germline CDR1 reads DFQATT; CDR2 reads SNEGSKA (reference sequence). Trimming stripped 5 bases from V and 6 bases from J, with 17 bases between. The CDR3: CSAPASKGVNEQFF. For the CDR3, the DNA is TGCAGTGCTCCGGCCAGCAAAGGGGTCAATGAGCAGTTCTTC.

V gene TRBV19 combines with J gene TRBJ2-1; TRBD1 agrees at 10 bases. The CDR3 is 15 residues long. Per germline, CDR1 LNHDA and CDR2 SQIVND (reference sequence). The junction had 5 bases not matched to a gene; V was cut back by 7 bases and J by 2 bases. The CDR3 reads CASTPGQGPYNEQFF. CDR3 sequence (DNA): TGTGCCAGTACTCCGGGACAGGGGCCCTACAATGAGCAGTTCTTC.

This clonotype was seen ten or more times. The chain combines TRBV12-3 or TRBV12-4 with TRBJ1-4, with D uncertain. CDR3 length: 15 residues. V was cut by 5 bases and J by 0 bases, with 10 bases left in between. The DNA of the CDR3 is TGTGCCAGCAGTGGGGAGCCCACAACTAATGAAAAACTGTTTTTT. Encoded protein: CASSGEPTTNEKLFF.

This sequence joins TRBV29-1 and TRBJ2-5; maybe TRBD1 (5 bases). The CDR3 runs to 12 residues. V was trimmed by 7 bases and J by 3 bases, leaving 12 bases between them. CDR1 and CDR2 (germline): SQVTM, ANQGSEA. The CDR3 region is CSGTGGKETQYF. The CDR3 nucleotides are TGCAGCGGAACAGGCGGAAAAGAGACCCAGTACTTC.

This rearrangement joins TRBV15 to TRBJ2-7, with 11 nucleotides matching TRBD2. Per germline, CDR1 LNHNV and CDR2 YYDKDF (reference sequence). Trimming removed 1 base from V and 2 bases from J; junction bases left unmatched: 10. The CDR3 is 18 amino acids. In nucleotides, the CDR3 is TGTGCCACCAGCAGAGGGGGGCTAGCGGGAGGCCGGGCCTACGAGCAGTACTTC. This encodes CATSRGGLAGGRAYEQYF.

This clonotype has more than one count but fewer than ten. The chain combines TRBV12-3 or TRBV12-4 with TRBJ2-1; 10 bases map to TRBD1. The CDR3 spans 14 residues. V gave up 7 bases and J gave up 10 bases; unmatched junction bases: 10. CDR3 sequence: CASTSDRGLREQFF. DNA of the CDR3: TGTGCCAGCACTTCTGACAGGGGGCTTCGGGAGCAGTTCTTC.

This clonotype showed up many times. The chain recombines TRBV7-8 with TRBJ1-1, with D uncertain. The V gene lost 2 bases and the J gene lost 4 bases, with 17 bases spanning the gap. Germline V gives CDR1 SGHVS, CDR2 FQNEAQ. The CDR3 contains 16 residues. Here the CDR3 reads CASSLPPGSLVTEAFF. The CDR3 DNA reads TGTGCCAGCAGCTTACCCCCAGGCAGCCTGGTCACTGAAGCTTTCTTT.

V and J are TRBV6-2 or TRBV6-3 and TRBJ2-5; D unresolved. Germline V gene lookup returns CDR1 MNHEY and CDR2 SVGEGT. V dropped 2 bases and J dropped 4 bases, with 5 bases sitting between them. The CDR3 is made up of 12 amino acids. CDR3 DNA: TGTGCCAGCAGTTACGGTCTAGAGACCCAGTACTTC. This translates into CASSYGLETQYF.

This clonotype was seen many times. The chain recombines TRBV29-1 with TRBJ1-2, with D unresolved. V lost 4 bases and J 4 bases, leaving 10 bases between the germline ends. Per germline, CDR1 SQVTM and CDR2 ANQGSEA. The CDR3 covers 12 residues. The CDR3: CSVGGLSYGYTF. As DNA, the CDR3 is TGCAGCGTTGGGGGATTGTCCTATGGCTACACCTTC.

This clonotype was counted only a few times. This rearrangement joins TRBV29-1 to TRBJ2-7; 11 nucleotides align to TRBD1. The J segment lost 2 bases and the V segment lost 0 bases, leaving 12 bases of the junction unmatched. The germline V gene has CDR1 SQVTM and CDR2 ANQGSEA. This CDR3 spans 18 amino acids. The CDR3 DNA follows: TGCAGCGTTGAAGATATGGGGCAGGGGACAGGGGGACCCTACGAGCAGTACTTC. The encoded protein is CSVEDMGQGTGGPYEQYF.

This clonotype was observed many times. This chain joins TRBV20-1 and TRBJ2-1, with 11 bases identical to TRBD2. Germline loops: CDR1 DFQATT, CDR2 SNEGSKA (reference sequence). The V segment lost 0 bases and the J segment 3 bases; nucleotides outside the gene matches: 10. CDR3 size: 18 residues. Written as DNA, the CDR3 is TGCAGTGCTAGAGATTTAGACCCTAGCGGGGGGATCTACAATGAGCAGTTCTTC. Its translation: CSARDLDPSGGIYNEQFF.

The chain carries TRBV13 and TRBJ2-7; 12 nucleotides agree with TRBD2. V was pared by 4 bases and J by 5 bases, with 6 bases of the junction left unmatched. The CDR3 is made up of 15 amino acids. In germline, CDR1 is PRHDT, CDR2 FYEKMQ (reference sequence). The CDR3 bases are TGTGCCAGCAGCTCTAGCGGGAGGGGAACTGACGAGCAGTACTTC. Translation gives CASSSSGRGTDEQYF. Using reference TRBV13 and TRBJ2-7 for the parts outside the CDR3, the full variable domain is AAGVIQSPRHLIKEKRETATLKCYPIPRHDTVYWYQQGPGQDPQFLISFYEKMQSDKGSIPDRFSAQQFSDYHSELNMSSLELGDSALYFCASSSSGRGTDEQYFGPGTRLTVT.

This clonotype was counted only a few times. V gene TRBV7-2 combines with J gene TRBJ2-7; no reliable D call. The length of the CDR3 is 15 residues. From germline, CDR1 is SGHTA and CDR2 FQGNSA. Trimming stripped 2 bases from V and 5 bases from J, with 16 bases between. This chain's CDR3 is CASSLSIGQAHEQYF. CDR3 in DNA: TGTGCCAGCAGCTTATCGATTGGGCAGGCCCACGAGCAGTACTTC.

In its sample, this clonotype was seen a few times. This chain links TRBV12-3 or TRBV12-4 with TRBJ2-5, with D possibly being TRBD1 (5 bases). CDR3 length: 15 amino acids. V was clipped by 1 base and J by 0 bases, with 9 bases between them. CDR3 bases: TGTGCCAGCAGTTTAGGAGGCAGGGACCAAGAGACCCAGTACTTC. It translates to CASSLGGRDQETQYF.

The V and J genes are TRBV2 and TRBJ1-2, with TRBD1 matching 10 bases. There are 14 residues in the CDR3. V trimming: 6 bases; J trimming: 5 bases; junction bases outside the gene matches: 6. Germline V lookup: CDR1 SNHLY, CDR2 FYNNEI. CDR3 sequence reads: CASSGTGARYGYTF. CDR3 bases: TGTGCCAGCAGCGGGACAGGGGCCCGTTATGGCTACACCTTC.

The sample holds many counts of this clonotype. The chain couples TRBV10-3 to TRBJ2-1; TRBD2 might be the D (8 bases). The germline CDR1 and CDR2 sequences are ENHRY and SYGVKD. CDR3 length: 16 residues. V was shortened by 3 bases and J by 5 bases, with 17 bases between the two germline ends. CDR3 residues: CAISDETGTRNNEQFF. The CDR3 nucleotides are TGTGCCATCAGTGATGAGACAGGGACTAGAAACAATGAGCAGTTCTTC.

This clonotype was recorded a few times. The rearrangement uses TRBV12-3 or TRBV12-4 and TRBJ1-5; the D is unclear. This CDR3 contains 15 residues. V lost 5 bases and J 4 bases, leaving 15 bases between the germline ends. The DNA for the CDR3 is TGTGCCAGCAGTCCCGGGGATGGGAGAAATCAGCCCCAGCATTTT. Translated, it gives CASSPGDGRNQPQHF.